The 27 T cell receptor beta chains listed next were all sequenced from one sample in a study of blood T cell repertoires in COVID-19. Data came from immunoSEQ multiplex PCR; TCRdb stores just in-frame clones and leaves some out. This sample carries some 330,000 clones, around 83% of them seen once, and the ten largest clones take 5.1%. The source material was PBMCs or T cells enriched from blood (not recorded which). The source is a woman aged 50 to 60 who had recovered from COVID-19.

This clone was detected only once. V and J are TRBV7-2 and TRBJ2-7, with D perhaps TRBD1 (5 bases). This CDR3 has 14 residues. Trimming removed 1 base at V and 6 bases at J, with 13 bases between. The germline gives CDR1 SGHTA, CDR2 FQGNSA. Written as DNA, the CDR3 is TGTGCCAGCAGCTTAGAGGGGCTGTTCGGCGAGCAGTACTTC. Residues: CASSLEGLFGEQYF. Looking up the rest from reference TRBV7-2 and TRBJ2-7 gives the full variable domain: GAGVSQSPSNKVTEKGKDVELRCDPISGHTALYWYRQSLGQGLEFLIYFQGNSAPDKSGLPSDRFSAERTGGSVSTLTIQRTQQEDSAVYLCASSLEGLFGEQYFGPGTRLTVT.

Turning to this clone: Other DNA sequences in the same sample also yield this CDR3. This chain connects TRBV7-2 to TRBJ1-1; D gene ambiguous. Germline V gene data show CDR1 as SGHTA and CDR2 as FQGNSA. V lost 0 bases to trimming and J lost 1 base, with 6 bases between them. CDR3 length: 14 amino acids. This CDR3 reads CASSLAPGNTEAFF. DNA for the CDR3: TGTGCCAGCAGCTTAGCCCCAGGGAACACTGAAGCTTTCTTT.

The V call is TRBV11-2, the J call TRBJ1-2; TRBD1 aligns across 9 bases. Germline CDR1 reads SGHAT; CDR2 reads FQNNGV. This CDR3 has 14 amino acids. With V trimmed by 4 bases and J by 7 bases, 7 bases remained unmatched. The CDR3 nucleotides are TGTGCCAGCAGCTCCTTACAGGGGGCGCGTGGCTACACCTTC. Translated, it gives CASSSLQGARGYTF. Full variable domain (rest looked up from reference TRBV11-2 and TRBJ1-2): EAGVAQSPRYKIIEKRQSVAFWCNPISGHATLYWYQQILGQGPKLLIQFQNNGVVDDSQLPKDRFSAERLKGVDSTLKIQPAKLEDSAVYLCASSSLQGARGYTFGSGTRLTVV.

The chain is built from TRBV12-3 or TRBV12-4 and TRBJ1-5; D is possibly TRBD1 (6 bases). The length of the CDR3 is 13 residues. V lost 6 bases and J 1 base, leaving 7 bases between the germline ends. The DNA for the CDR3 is TGTGCCAGCAGCGGGACAAGCAATCAGCCCCAGCATTTT. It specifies CASSGTSNQPQHF.

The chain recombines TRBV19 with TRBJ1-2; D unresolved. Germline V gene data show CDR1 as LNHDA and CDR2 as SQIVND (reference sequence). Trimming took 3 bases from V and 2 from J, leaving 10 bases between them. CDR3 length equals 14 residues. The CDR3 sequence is CASSIPYGNYGYTF. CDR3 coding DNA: TGTGCCAGTAGTATTCCATACGGGAACTATGGCTACACCTTC. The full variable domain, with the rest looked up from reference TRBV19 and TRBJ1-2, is DGGITQSPKYLFRKEGQNVTLSCEQNLNHDAMYWYRQDPGQGLRLIYYSQIVNDFQKGDIAEGYSVSREKKESFPLTVTSAQKNPTAFYLCASSIPYGNYGYTFGSGTRLTVV.

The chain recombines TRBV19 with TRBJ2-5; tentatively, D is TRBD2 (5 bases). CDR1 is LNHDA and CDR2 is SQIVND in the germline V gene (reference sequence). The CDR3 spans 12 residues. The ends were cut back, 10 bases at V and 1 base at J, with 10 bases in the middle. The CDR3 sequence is CATRGAQETQYF. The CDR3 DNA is TGTGCCACCCGGGGAGCCCAAGAGACCCAGTACTTC.

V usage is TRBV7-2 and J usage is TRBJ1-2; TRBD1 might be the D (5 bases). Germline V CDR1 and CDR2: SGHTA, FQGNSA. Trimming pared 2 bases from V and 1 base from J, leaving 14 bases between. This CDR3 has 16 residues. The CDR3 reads CASSLTGGLVNYGYTF. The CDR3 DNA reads TGTGCCAGCAGCTTAACTGGGGGACTAGTTAACTATGGCTACACCTTC.

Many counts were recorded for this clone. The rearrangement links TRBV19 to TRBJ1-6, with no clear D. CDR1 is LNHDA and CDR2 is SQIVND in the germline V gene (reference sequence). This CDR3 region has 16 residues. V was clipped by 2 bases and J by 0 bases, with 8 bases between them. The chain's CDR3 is CASSIYRSSYNSPLHF. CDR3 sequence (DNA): TGTGCCAGTAGTATATACCGGAGCTCCTATAATTCACCCCTCCACTTT.

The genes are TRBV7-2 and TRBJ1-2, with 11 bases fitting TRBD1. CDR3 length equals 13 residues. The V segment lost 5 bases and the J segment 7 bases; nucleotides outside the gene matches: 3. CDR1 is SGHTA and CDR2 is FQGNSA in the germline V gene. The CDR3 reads CASSGTGGFGYTF. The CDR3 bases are TGTGCCAGCAGCGGGACAGGGGGGTTTGGCTACACCTTC.

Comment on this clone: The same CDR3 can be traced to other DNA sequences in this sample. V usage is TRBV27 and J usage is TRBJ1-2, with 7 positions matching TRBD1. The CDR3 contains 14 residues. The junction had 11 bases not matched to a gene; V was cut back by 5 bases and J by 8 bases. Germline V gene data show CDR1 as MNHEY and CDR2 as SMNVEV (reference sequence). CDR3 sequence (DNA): TGTGCCAGCAGTCGACAGGGAGCAGTATGGGGCTACACCTTC. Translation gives CASSRQGAVWGYTF.

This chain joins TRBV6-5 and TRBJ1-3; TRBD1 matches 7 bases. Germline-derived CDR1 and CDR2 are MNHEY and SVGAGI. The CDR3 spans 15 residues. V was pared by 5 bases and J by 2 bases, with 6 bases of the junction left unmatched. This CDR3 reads CASSTRGFAGNTIYF. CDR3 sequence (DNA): TGTGCCAGCAGTACCAGGGGGTTTGCTGGAAACACCATATATTTT.

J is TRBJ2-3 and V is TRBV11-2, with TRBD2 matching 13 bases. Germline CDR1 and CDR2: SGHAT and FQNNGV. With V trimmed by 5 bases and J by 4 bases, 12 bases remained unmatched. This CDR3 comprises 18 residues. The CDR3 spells CASSHQEAGLAGSDTQYF. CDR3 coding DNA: TGTGCCAGCAGCCACCAAGAGGCGGGACTAGCGGGATCAGATACGCAGTATTTT.

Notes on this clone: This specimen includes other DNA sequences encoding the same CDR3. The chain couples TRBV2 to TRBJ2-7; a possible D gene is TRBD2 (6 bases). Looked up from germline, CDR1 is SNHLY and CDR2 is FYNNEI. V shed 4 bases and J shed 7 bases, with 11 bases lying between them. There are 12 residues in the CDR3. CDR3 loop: CASSVEGLEQYF. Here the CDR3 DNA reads TGTGCCAGCAGTGTGGAGGGTTTGGAGCAGTACTTC.

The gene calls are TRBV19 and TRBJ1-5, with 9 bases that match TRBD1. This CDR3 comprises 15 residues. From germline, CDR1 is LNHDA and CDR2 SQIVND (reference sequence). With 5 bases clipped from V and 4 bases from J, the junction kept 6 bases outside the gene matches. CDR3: CASSVGQGSNQPQHF. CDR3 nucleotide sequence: TGTGCCAGTAGTGTGGGACAGGGAAGTAATCAGCCCCAGCATTTT.

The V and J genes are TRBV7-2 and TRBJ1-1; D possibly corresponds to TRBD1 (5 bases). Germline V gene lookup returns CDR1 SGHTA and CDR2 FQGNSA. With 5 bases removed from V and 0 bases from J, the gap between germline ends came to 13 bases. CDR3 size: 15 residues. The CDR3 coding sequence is TGTGCCAGCAGCCCGCAGGGAACTCTGAACACTGAAGCTTTCTTT. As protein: CASSPQGTLNTEAFF.

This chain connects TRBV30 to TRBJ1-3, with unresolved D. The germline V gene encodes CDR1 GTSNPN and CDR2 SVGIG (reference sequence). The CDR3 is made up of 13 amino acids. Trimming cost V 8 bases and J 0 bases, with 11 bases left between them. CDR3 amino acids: CALARDSGNTIYF. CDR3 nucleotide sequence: TGTGCCCTTGCCCGGGACTCTGGAAACACCATATATTTT.

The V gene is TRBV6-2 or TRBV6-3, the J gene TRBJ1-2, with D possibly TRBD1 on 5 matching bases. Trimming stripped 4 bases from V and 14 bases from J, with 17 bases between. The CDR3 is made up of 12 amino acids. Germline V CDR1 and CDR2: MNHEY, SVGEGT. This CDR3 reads CASSSGGTFSTF. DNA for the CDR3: TGTGCCAGCAGTTCTGGAGGGACCTTTTCTACCTTC.

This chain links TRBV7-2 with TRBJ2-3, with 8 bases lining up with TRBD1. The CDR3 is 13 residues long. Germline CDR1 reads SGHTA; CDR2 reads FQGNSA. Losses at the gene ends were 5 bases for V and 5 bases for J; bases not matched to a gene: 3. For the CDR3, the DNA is TGTGCCAGCAGCCCGGACAGGGTAGATACGCAGTATTTT. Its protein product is CASSPDRVDTQYF.

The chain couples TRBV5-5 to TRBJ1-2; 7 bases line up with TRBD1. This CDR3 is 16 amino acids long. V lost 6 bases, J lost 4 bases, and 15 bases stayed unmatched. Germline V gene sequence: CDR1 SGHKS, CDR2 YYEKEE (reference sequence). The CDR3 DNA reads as TGTGCCAGCACCAGGATCGGGCAGGGGGTGGGCTATGGCTACACCTTC. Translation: CASTRIGQGVGYGYTF.

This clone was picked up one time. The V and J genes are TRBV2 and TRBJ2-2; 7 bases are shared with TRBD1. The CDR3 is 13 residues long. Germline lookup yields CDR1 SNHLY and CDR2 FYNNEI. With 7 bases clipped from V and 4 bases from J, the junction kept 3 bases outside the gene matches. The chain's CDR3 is CASTGTATGELFF. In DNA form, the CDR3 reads TGTGCCAGCACCGGGACAGCCACCGGGGAGCTGTTTTTT.

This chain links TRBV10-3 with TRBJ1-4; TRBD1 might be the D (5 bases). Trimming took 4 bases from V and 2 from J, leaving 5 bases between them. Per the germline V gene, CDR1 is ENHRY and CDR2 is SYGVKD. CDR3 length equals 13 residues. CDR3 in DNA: TGTGCCATCAGTGCAGGGACTAATGAAAAACTGTTTTTT. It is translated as CAISAGTNEKLFF.

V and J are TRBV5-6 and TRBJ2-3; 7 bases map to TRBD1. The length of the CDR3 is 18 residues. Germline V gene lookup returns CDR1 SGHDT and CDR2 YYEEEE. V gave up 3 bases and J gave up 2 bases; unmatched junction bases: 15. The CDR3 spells CASSSLTGATFNTDTQYF. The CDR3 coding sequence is TGTGCCAGCAGCTCTCTAACAGGGGCGACTTTTAACACAGATACGCAGTATTTT.

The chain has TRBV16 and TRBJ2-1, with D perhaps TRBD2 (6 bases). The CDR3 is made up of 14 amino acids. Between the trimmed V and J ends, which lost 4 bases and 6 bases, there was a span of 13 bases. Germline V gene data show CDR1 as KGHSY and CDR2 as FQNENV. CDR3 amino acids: CASSPLAGRNEQFF. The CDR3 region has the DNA TGTGCCAGCAGCCCCCTGGCGGGGCGCAATGAGCAGTTCTTC. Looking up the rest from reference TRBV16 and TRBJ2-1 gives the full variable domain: GEEVAQTPKHLVRGEGQKAKLYCAPIKGHSYVFWYQQVLKNEFKFLISFQNENVFDETGMPKERFSAKCLPNSPCSLEIQATKLEDSAVYFCASSPLAGRNEQFFGPGTRLTVL.

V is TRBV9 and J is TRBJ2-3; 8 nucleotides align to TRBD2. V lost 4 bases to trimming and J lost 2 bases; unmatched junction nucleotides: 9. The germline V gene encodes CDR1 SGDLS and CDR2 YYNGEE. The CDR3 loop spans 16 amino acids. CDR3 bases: TGTGCCAGCAGCCTCTTTGCGACTAGCGCCACAGATACGCAGTATTTT. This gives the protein CASSLFATSATDTQYF.

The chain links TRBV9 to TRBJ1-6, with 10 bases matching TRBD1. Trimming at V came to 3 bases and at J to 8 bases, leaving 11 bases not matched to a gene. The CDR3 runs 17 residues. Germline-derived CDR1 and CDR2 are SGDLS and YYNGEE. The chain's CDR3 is CASSAGTGQGRHSPLHF. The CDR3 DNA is TGTGCCAGCAGCGCAGGCACGGGACAGGGGCGTCATTCACCCCTCCACTTT. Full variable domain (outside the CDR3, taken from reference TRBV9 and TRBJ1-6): DSGVTQTPKHLITATGQRVTLRCSPRSGDLSVYWYQQSLDQGLQFLIQYYNGEERAKGNILERFSAQQFPDLHSELNLSSLELGDSALYFCASSAGTGQGRHSPLHFGNGTRLTVT.

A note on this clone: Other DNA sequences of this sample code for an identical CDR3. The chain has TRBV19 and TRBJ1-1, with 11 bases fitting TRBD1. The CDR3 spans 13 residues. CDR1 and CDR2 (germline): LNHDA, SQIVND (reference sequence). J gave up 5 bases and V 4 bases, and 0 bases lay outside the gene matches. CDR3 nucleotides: TGTGCCAGTAGTAGGGACAGGGGGACTGAAGCTTTCTTT. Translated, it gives CASSRDRGTEAFF.

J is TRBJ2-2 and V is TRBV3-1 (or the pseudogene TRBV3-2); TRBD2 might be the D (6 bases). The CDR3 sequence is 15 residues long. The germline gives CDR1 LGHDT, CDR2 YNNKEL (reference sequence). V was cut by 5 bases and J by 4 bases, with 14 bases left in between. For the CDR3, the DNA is TGTGCCAGCAGCTTGGCCGGGAGCGGCACCGGGGAGCTGTTTTTT. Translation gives CASSLAGSGTGELFF.